The source of this T cell receptor (beta chain) is a study of OX40 agonist ivuxolimab in advanced cancers. Concerning this clone itself: Its antigen is still unknown.

Blood sampling took place at baseline, cycle 4 day 1, and cycle 7 day 1. Broader study findings: At 0.1 to 3.0 mg/kg, CD4+ and CD8+ blood T cells expanded clonally by week 6.

Data came from immunoSEQ multiplex PCR; TCRdb stores just in-frame clones and leaves some out. This sample carries approximately 75,000 clones, around 80% of them seen once, and the ten largest clones take roughly 4.9%. The V segment lost 5 bases and the J segment 5 bases; nucleotides outside the gene matches: 9. CDR3 length: 15 amino acids. Germline V lookup: CDR1 SEHNR, CDR2 FQNEAQ (reference sequence). The chain has TRBV7-9 and TRBJ2-5, with 9 bases fitting TRBD2. This TCR derives from an adult with an advanced solid tumor such as melanoma, head and neck, liver or kidney cancer. The sequenced sample was CD4+ or CD8+ T cells sorted from blood, obtained in a trial of the OX40 agonist ivuxolimab. The CDR3: CASSAQRGALETQYF. In DNA, the CDR3 is TGTGCCAGCAGCGCACAGCGGGGGGCCCTGGAGACCCAGTACTTC.